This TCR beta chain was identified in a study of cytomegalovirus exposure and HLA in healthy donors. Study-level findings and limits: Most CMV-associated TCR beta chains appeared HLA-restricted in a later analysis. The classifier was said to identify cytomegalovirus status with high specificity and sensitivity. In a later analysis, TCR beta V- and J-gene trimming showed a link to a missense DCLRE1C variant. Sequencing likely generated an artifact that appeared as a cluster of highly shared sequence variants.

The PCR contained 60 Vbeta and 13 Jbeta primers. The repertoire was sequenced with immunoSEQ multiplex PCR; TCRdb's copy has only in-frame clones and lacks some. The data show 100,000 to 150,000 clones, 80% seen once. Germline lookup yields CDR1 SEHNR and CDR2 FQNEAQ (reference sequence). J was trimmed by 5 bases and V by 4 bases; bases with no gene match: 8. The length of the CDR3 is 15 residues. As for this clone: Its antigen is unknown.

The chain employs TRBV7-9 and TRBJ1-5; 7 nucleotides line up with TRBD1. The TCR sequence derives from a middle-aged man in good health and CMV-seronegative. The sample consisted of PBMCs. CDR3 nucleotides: TGTGCCAGCAGCTCCTCCGGGACAGAGTATCAGCCCCAGCATTTT. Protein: CASSSSGTEYQPQHF. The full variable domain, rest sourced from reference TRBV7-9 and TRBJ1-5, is DTGVSQNPRHKITKRGQNVTFRCDPISEHNRLYWYRQTLGQGPEFLTYFQNEAQLEKSRLLSDRFSAERPKGSFSTLEIQRTEQGDSAMYLCASSSSGTEYQPQHFGDGTRLSIL.